This T cell receptor (beta chain) was sequenced for a study of CD8+ T cells in alopecia areata. Study summary: Treated patients were dosed with oral tofacitinib, taking 5 to 10 mg twice daily. Treatment with tofacitinib (6 to 18 months) was followed by 6 months off drug.

Noted treatment: oral pan-JAK inhibitor, 5-10 mg twice daily. Investigators isolated RNA and reverse transcribed it into cDNA to act as the sequencing template. Profiling relied on immunoSEQ multiplex PCR, and the TCRdb table lists in-frame clones only, not all of them. The sample yields 150,000 to 200,000 clones, roughly 60% seen once. The source was CD4+ T cells sorted from blood, collected at week 24, from a patient treated with tofacitinib. This sequence originates from a human donor with alopecia areata.

Here the CDR3 DNA reads TGTGCCAGCAGTGTTGACAGCAACTATGGCTACACCTTC. Protein: CASSVDSNYGYTF. The J gene is TRBJ1-2, the V gene TRBV2; maybe TRBD1 (5 bases). V was cut by 4 bases and J by 2 bases, with 8 bases left in between. CDR1 is SNHLY, CDR2 FYNNEI, per germline. The CDR3 spans 13 residues. Combining the CDR3 with reference TRBV2 and TRBJ1-2 gives the whole variable domain EPEVTQTPSHQVTQMGQEVILRCVPISNHLYFYWYRQILGQKVEFLVSFYNNEISEKSEIFDDQFSVERPDGSNFTLKIRSTKLEDSAMYFCASSVDSNYGYTFGSGTRLTVV.